This entry lists 25 T cell receptor beta chains sequenced from one sample in a study of Graves' ophthalmopathy and Graves' hyperthyroidism. As the template, RNA transcripts were used to amplify TCR beta CDR3 regions. The authors performed first-round RT-PCR with HTBI primers and then a second-round multiplex PCR. Via MiXCR, TCRdb re-called the multiplex PCR reads, giving one row per CDR3 protein. This table has approximately 1.2 million distinct CDR3 sequences, 36% appearing once. Sequenced sample: peripheral blood or thyroid tissue (not recorded which). All receptors derive from an adult man with Graves' hyperthyroidism.

This clonotype was seen more than once but under ten times. V and J are TRBV7-6 and TRBJ1-5, with D possibly being TRBD1 (6 bases). The V gene's germline CDR1 is SGHVS and CDR2 FNYEAQ. The CDR3 consists of 13 residues. The V gene lost 5 bases and the J gene lost 11 bases, with 16 bases spanning the gap. CDR3 DNA sequence: TGTGCCAGCAGCCGCGGGGGCCTGGGGGCCCAGCATTTT. Protein: CASSRGGLGAQHF.

As regards this clonotype: This may be a read error: a much more frequent sequence differs by one nucleotide. This chain joins TRBV5-4 and TRBJ1-4; D gene unclear. The length of the CDR3 is 15 residues. Germline values: CDR1 SGHNT, CDR2 YYREEE (reference sequence). Trimming stripped 0 bases from V and 7 bases from J, with 13 bases between. The CDR3 coding sequence is TGTGCCAGCAGCTTGGGCGCCCAGTCCCGTGAAAAACTGTTTTTT. It translates to CASSLGAQSREKLFF.

Many counts were recorded for this clonotype. The chain has TRBV7-2 and TRBJ2-5; D remains ambiguous. The germline CDR1 and CDR2 sequences are SGHTA and FQGNSA. The CDR3 extends over 13 amino acids. V lost 3 bases, J lost 4 bases, and 9 bases lay in between. CDR3 sequence: CASSFQGLETQYF. The CDR3 DNA is TGTGCCAGCAGCTTTCAAGGATTAGAGACCCAGTACTTC.

The V call is TRBV10-2, the J call TRBJ1-4, with D perhaps TRBD1 (5 bases). Germline V lookup: CDR1 WSHSY, CDR2 SAAADI. The CDR3 is 14 residues long. With 6 bases removed from V and 6 bases from J, the gap between germline ends came to 14 bases. This CDR3 is CASSPGTSYEKLFF. Here the CDR3 DNA reads TGCGCCAGCAGCCCCGGGACCTCGTATGAAAAACTGTTTTTT.

This clonotype appeared a few times. The V gene is TRBV9, the J gene TRBJ2-7; 14 bases are a match to TRBD2. Germline V gene data show CDR1 as SGDLS and CDR2 as YYNGEE. CDR3 length equals 17 residues. With V trimmed by 4 bases and J by 7 bases, 13 bases remained unmatched. The CDR3 nucleotides read TGTGCCAGCAGCCCGACTAGCGGGAGGGCCAACGGCGGGGAGCAGTACTTC. Amino acids: CASSPTSGRANGGEQYF. Combining the CDR3 with reference TRBV9 and TRBJ2-7 gives the whole variable domain DSGVTQTPKHLITATGQRVTLRCSPRSGDLSVYWYQQSLDQGLQFLIQYYNGEERAKGNILERFSAQQFPDLHSELNLSSLELGDSALYFCASSPTSGRANGGEQYFGPGTRLTVT.

This clonotype has at least ten counts. The V gene is TRBV15, the J gene TRBJ1-4; D gene unclear. CDR1 LNHNV and CDR2 YYDKDF come from the germline V gene (reference sequence). The length of the CDR3 is 16 residues. V was shortened by 5 bases and J by 0 bases, with 13 bases between the two germline ends. The CDR3 coding sequence is TGTGCCACCAGCCGGCTATTGCTATCAACTAATGAAAAACTGTTTTTT. Encoded protein: CATSRLLLSTNEKLFF.

At least ten counts were recorded for this clonotype. V usage is TRBV2 and J usage is TRBJ1-6; D unresolved. CDR3 size: 15 residues. The germline V gene has CDR1 SNHLY and CDR2 FYNNEI. V was trimmed by 4 bases and J by 6 bases, leaving 13 bases between them. The CDR3 sequence is CASSGFNAGNSPLHF. In DNA, the CDR3 is TGTGCCAGCAGTGGATTTAATGCTGGTAATTCACCCCTCCACTTT. Drawing the rest from reference TRBV2 and TRBJ1-6, the complete variable domain is EPEVTQTPSHQVTQMGQEVILRCVPISNHLYFYWYRQILGQKVEFLVSFYNNEISEKSEIFDDQFSVERPDGSNFTLKIRSTKLEDSAMYFCASSGFNAGNSPLHFGNGTRLTVT.

The chain is built from TRBV20-1 and TRBJ2-7; the D gene is possibly TRBD2 (5 bases). Germline loops: CDR1 DFQATT, CDR2 SNEGSKA (reference sequence). Trimming cost V 5 bases and J 3 bases, with 14 bases left between them. The length of the CDR3 is 13 residues. CDR3 region: CSAFGVKNYEQYF. The CDR3 DNA reads as TGCAGTGCTTTCGGGGTAAAGAACTACGAGCAGTACTTC.

The chain couples TRBV12-3 or TRBV12-4 to TRBJ1-2, with D uncertain. With 3 bases removed from V and 6 bases from J, the gap between germline ends came to 11 bases. The CDR3 consists of 13 residues. CDR3 DNA: TGTGCCAGCAGTTTTAATAATTTCGATGGCTACACCTTC. This codes for CASSFNNFDGYTF.

This clonotype was counted between two and nine times. V gene TRBV3-1 combines with J gene TRBJ1-6, with D tentatively TRBD1 (6 bases). Trimming took 0 bases from V and 7 from J, leaving 16 bases between them. CDR1 and CDR2 (germline): LGHDT, YNNKEL (reference sequence). The CDR3 runs to 17 residues. The CDR3 DNA follows: TGTGCCAGCAGCCAAGAATGGGGGAGGGGGTCGAATTCACCCCTCCACTTT. Its protein is CASSQEWGRGSNSPLHF.

The chain joins TRBV10-3 to TRBJ1-5, with D tentatively TRBD1 (5 bases). Germline V CDR1 and CDR2: ENHRY, SYGVKD. Trimming removed 5 bases from V and 11 bases from J, with 19 bases in between. CDR3 length: 14 amino acids. The CDR3 loop reads CAISQIGGKETQHF. The CDR3 DNA follows: TGTGCCATCAGTCAGATCGGGGGGAAGGAGACCCAGCATTTT.

Comment on this clonotype: A single base separates this from a much larger clone, so it may be a read error. Here the CDR3 DNA reads TGTGCCAGCAGTCGCCGACAGAATGGGGCCAACGTCCTGACTTTC. It specifies CASSRRQNGANVLTF. V is TRBV6-6 and J is TRBJ2-6, with a weak D call TRBD1 (5 bases). This CDR3 contains 15 residues. V shed 5 bases and J shed 3 bases, with 11 bases lying between them. Germline CDR1 reads MNHNY; CDR2 reads SVGAGI (reference sequence).

At least ten counts were recorded for this clonotype. The chain combines TRBV6-5 with TRBJ2-7; weak D call: TRBD2 (6 bases). CDR1 MNHEY and CDR2 SVGAGI come from the germline V gene. The CDR3 loop spans 14 amino acids. V lost 0 bases, J lost 4 bases, and 10 bases lay in between. CDR3 bases: TGTGCCAGCAGTTACTCAGGAGGGAAGTACGAGCAGTACTTC. Its translation is CASSYSGGKYEQYF.

This clonotype was counted ten times or more. V and J are TRBV7-9 and TRBJ1-6; no definite D call. CDR1 and CDR2 from the germline V gene are SEHNR and FQNEAQ (reference sequence). Between the trimmed V and J ends, which lost 1 base and 7 bases, there was a span of 5 bases. The CDR3 extends over 13 amino acids. CDR3 bases: TGTGCCAGCAGCTTAGTTGACAATTCACCCCTCCACTTT. The encoded protein is CASSLVDNSPLHF. The full variable domain, with the rest looked up from reference TRBV7-9 and TRBJ1-6, is DTGVSQNPRHKITKRGQNVTFRCDPISEHNRLYWYRQTLGQGPEFLTYFQNEAQLEKSRLLSDRFSAERPKGSFSTLEIQRTEQGDSAMYLCASSLVDNSPLHFGNGTRLTVT.

The chain uses TRBV7-6 and TRBJ1-1; TRBD1 might be the D (5 bases). The CDR3 runs to 19 residues. Germline lookup yields CDR1 SGHVS and CDR2 FNYEAQ. V shed 3 bases and J shed 1 base, with 24 bases lying between them. In nucleotides, the CDR3 is TGTGCCAGCAGCTTTGGCCCCTTACAAGACAGACAAAAGAACACTGAAGCTTTCTTT. The encoded protein is CASSFGPLQDRQKNTEAFF. The full variable domain, its missing parts supplied by reference TRBV7-6 and TRBJ1-1, is GAGVSQSPRYKVTKRGQDVALRCDPISGHVSLYWYRQALGQGPEFLTYFNYEAQQDKSGLPNDRFSAERPEGSISTLTIQRTEQRDSAMYRCASSFGPLQDRQKNTEAFFGQGTRLTVV.

This clonotype has ten or more counts. This sequence joins TRBV7-9 and TRBJ1-1; D call uncertain. Trimming pared 3 bases from V and 0 bases from J, leaving 11 bases between. The germline CDR1 and CDR2 sequences are SEHNR and FQNEAQ (reference sequence). This CDR3 spans 15 amino acids. CDR3 loop: CASSLVRQLNTEAFF. DNA of the CDR3: TGTGCCAGCAGCTTGGTCCGCCAGTTGAACACTGAAGCTTTCTTT. Full variable domain (rest looked up from reference TRBV7-9 and TRBJ1-1): DTGVSQNPRHKITKRGQNVTFRCDPISEHNRLYWYRQTLGQGPEFLTYFQNEAQLEKSRLLSDRFSAERPKGSFSTLEIQRTEQGDSAMYLCASSLVRQLNTEAFFGQGTRLTVV.

The chain carries TRBV2 and TRBJ2-6; D perhaps matches TRBD2 (5 bases). V shed 8 bases and J shed 0 bases, with 11 bases lying between them. Germline V gene lookup returns CDR1 SNHLY and CDR2 FYNNEI. The CDR3 has 15 amino acids. The CDR3, as DNA: TGTGCCAGCCCGAGGGATTCCTCTGGGGCCAACGTCCTGACTTTC. Its protein product is CASPRDSSGANVLTF. The full variable domain, in which reference TRBV2 and TRBJ2-6 provide the parts outside the CDR3, is EPEVTQTPSHQVTQMGQEVILRCVPISNHLYFYWYRQILGQKVEFLVSFYNNEISEKSEIFDDQFSVERPDGSNFTLKIRSTKLEDSAMYFCASPRDSSGANVLTFGAGSRLTVL.

The genes are TRBV2 and TRBJ1-2, with 8 bases identical to TRBD1. The CDR3 runs to 15 residues. CDR1 is SNHLY, CDR2 FYNNEI, per germline. V shed 4 bases and J 4 bases; nucleotides not matched to a gene: 8. CDR3 in amino acids: CASSGGTGSTYGYTF. The CDR3, as DNA: TGTGCCAGCAGTGGAGGGACAGGAAGTACCTATGGCTACACCTTC.

This clonotype was detected only once. V is TRBV7-3 and J is TRBJ2-2, with 11 bases identical to TRBD2. The CDR3 is made up of 15 amino acids. Germline lookup yields CDR1 SGHTA and CDR2 FQGTGA. Losses at the gene ends were 5 bases for V and 6 bases for J; bases not matched to a gene: 5. Written as DNA, the CDR3 is TGTGCCAGCAGCCAGACTAGCGGGACCCCCGGGGAGCTGTTTTTT. Its translation is CASSQTSGTPGELFF.

This clonotype was counted between two and nine times. This chain connects TRBV7-8 to TRBJ2-2; a weak D match, TRBD2 (6 bases). CDR3 length: 18 residues. The V end was cut by 0 bases, the J end by 2 bases, with 16 bases between. Germline assignment: CDR1 SGHVS and CDR2 FQNEAQ. CDR3 in DNA: TGTGCCAGCAGCTTAGCCTTATACGGGGAGGTAAACACCGGGGAGCTGTTTTTT. Its translation is CASSLALYGEVNTGELFF.

The chain employs TRBV9 and TRBJ1-1; weak D call: TRBD1 (6 bases). Germline V gene data show CDR1 as SGDLS and CDR2 as YYNGEE. V dropped 4 bases and J dropped 8 bases, with 15 bases sitting between them. This CDR3 comprises 13 residues. In DNA form, the CDR3 reads TGTGCCAGCAGCTATTGGGGGCGGGGAGAAGCTTTCTTT. Encoded protein: CASSYWGRGEAFF.

At least ten counts were recorded for this clonotype. The chain links TRBV9 to TRBJ2-7; a weak D match, TRBD2 (6 bases). V was trimmed by 0 bases and J by 2 bases, leaving 12 bases between them. The CDR3 consists of 15 residues. Germline V lookup: CDR1 SGDLS, CDR2 YYNGEE. For the CDR3, the DNA is TGTGCCAGCAGCGTAGCGGTCGCGGGAACCTACGAGCAGTACTTC. Protein product: CASSVAVAGTYEQYF.

The table lists this clonotype with many counts. The chain carries TRBV11-2 and TRBJ2-7, with 8 positions matching TRBD1. Per the germline V gene, CDR1 is SGHAT and CDR2 is FQNNGV. The J segment lost 7 bases and the V segment lost 0 bases, leaving 5 bases of the junction unmatched. The CDR3 spans 14 residues. The CDR3, as DNA: TGTGCCAGCAGCTTAGAGGTCAGGGGGCGTGAGCAGTACTTC. Its translation is CASSLEVRGREQYF.

This clonotype turned up a few times. The V gene is TRBV5-1, the J gene TRBJ2-2, with unresolved D. The CDR3 covers 12 residues. V gave up 5 bases and J gave up 9 bases, with 11 bases separating them. Germline assignment: CDR1 SGHRS and CDR2 YFSETQ. The CDR3 DNA reads TGCGCCAGCAGTTATTCACACCGGGAGCTGTTTTTT. This encodes CASSYSHRELFF. Supplemented by reference TRBV5-1 and TRBJ2-2, the full variable domain reads KAGVTQTPRYLIKTRGQQVTLSCSPISGHRSVSWYQQTPGQGLQFLFEYFSETQRNKGNFPGRFSGRQFSNSRSEMNVSTLELGDSALYLCASSYSHRELFFGEGSRLTVL.

This clonotype occurred a few times. V usage is TRBV12-3 or TRBV12-4 and J usage is TRBJ2-7; D uncertain. The CDR3 length is 15 residues. The V end lost 3 bases, the J end lost 3 bases, and 15 bases lay between the germline ends. CDR3 protein: CASSFGKGWGYEQYF. The CDR3 bases are TGTGCCAGCAGTTTTGGGAAGGGCTGGGGCTACGAGCAGTACTTC.